This paragraph reports one TCR beta chain. Its antigen is as yet unknown. This entry is derived from a study of beta chain features in type 1 diabetes. For the study at large: Age, gender and cell yields were similar between patients and healthy donors. Study conclusions and caveats: cDNA-based reads could over-represent cells with high TCR expression. Patients with type 1 diabetes showed fewer VDJ junction insertions and more deletions. In the patient group, naive, central memory and Treg TCRB repertoires seemed more alike than in the healthy donor group.

V lost 4 bases, J lost 0 bases, and 6 bases lay in between. CDR1 PRHDT and CDR2 FYEKMQ come from the germline V gene (reference sequence). This CDR3 is built from 14 residues. Investigators reverse transcribed all isolated RNA, so they sequenced expressed TCRB transcripts. Measured with immunoSEQ multiplex PCR; TCRdb has only the in-frame clones, and not every one. The sample has around 400,000 clones; 10% to 15% are singletons. J is TRBJ2-2 and V is TRBV13, with D hard to call. Material for sequencing was naive CD4+ T cells from blood. This TCR derives from a man between 18 and 35 years old in good health. The CDR3 DNA is TGTGCCAGCAGCTCCTGGCCGAACACCGGGGAGCTGTTTTTT. Residues: CASSSWPNTGELFF.